This record concerns one TCR beta chain sequence. Germline loops: CDR1 MDHEN, CDR2 SYDVKM. The CDR3 runs to 14 residues. V was shortened by 3 bases and J by 9 bases, with 15 bases between the two germline ends. These data belong to a study of cytomegalovirus exposure and HLA in healthy donors. In nominal health when sampled, donors likely had unrecorded immune exposures nonetheless. 60 Vbeta and 13 Jbeta primers were used in PCR. The data were produced by immunoSEQ multiplex PCR, yet TCRdb's version contains in-frame clones alone and is incomplete. The data show 72,000 or so clones, about 80% seen once.

The sequence came from a man aged 18 to 30 in good health and CMV-seropositive. Sequencing was performed on PBMCs. The rearrangement joins TRBV28 to TRBJ1-5; D is ambiguous. The CDR3 loop reads CASSLDLSRRPQHF. The CDR3 DNA is TGTGCCAGCAGTTTGGACTTGAGTCGGAGGCCCCAGCATTTT.